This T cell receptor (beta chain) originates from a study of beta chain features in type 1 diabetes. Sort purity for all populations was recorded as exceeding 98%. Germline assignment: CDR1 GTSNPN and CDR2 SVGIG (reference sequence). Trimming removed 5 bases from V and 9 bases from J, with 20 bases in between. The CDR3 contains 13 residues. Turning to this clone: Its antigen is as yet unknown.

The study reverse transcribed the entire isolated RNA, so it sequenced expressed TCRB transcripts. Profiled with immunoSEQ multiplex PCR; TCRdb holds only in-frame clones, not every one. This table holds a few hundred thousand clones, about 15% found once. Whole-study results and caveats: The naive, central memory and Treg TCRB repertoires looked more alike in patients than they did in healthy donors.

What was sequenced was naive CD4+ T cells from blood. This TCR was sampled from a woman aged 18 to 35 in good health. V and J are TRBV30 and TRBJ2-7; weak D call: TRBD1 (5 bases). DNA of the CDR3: TGTGCCTGGGAGCAGGGCGGACCTTGGGGGCAGTACTTC. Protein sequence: CAWEQGGPWGQYF.